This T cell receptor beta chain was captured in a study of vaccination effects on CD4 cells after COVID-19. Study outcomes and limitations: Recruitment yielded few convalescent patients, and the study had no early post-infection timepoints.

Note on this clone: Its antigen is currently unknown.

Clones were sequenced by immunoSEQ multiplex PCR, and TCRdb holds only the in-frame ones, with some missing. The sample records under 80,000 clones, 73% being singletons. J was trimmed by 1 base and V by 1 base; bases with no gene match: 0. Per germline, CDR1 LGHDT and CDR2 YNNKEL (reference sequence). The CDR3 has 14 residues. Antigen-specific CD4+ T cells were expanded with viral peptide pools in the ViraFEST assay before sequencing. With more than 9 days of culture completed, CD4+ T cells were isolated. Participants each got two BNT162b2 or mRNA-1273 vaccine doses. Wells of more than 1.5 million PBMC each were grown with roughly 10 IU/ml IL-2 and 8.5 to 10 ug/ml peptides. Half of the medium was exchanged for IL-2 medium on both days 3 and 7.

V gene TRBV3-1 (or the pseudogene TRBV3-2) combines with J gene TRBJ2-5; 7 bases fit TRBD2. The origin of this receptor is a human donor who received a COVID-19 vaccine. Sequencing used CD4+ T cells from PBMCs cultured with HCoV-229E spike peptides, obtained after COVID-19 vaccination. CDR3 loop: CASSQGTSQETQYF. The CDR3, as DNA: TGTGCCAGCAGCCAAGGGACTAGCCAAGAGACCCAGTACTTC.